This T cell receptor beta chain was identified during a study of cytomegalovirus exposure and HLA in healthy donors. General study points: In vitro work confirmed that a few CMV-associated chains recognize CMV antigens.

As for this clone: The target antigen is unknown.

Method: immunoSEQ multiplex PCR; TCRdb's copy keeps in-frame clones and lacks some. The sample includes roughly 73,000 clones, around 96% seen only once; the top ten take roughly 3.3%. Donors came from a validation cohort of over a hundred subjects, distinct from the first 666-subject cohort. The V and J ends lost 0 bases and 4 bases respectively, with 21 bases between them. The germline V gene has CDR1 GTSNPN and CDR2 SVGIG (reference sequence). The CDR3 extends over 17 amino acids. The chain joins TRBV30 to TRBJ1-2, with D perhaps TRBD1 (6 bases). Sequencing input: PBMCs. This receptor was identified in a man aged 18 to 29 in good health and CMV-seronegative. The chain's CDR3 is CAWSVPDKGGAAYGYTF. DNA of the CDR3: TGTGCCTGGAGTGTACCCGACAAAGGGGGGGCGGCCTATGGCTACACCTTC. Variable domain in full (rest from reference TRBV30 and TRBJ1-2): SQTIHQWPATLVQPVGSPLSLECTVEGTSNPNLYWYRQAAGRGLQLLFYSVGIGQISSEVPQNLSASRPQDRQFILSSKKLLLSDSGFYLCAWSVPDKGGAAYGYTFGSGTRLTVV.